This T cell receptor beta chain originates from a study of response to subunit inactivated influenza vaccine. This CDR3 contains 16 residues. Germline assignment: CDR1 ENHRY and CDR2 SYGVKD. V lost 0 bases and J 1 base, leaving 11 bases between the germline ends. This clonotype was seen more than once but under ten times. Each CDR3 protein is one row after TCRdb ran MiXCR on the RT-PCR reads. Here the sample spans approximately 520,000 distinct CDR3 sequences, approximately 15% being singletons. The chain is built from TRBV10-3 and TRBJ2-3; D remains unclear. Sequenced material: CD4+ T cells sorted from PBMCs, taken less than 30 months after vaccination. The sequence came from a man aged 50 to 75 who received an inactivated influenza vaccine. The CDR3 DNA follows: TGTGCCATCAGTGAGTCGTCCGCCGTTCGCACAGATACGCAGTATTTT. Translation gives CAISESSAVRTDTQYF.